The clone carrying this T cell receptor (beta chain) was detected a few times. Its antigen remains unidentified. Researchers ran the PCR with 60 Vbeta and 13 Jbeta primers. Source study methods: Counted up in a later analysis, unique TCR beta chains came to some 80 million, with around 12 million shared. Method: immunoSEQ multiplex PCR; TCRdb's copy keeps in-frame clones and lacks some. V and J calls and clone size come straight from that table; D and trimming were deduced from the DNA. The table shows about 120,000 clones, with less than 80% occurring only once. This CDR3 is built from 13 residues. Losses at the gene ends were 2 bases for V and 7 bases for J; bases not matched to a gene: 5. Germline V gives CDR1 SGHRS, CDR2 YFSETQ. The data were obtained in a study of cytomegalovirus exposure and HLA in healthy donors. Study summary: The study's early data release held tens of millions of unique TCRs from HLA-typed donors. Study conclusions and caveats: Reportedly, fewer N-insertions than the 666-donor mean appeared in an Asian-associated ancestry cluster in a later analysis. Presence/absence results assume similar sequencing depth per donor, which may not hold.

Specimen: PBMCs. The sequence derives from a woman aged 40 to 49 in good health and CMV-seropositive. V and J are TRBV5-1 and TRBJ1-1, with 7 positions matching TRBD1. The CDR3 sequence is CASSFNGQVEAFF. CDR3 sequence (DNA): TGCGCCAGCAGCTTTAATGGACAGGTTGAAGCTTTCTTT.